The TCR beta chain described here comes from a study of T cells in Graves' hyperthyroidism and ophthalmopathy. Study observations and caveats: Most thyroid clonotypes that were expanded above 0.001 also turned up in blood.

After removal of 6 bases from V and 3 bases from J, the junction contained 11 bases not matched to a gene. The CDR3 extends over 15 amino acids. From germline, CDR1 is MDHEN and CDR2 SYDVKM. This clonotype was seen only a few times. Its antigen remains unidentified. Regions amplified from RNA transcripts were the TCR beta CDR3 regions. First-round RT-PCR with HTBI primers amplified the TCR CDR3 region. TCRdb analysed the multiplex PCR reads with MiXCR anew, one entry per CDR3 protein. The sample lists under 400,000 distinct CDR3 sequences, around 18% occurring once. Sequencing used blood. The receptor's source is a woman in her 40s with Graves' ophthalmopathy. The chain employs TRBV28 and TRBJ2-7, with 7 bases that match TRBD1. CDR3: CASRSLDRSSYEQYF. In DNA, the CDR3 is TGTGCCAGCAGGTCTCTGGACAGGTCAAGCTACGAGCAGTACTTC.